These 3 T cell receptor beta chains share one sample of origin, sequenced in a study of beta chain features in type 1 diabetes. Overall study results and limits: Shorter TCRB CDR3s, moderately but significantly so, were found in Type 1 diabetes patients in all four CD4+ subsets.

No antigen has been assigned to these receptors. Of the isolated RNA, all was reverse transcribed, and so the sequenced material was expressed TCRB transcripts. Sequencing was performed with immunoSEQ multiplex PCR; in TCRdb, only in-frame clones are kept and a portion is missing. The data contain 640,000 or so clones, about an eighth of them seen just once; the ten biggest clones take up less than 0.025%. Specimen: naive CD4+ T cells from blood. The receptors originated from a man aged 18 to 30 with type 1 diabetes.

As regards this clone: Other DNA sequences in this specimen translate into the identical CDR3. The DNA of the CDR3 is TGTGCCAGCTCCCCTACAGGGGACTATGGCTACACCTTC. Its protein is CASSPTGDYGYTF. The chain has TRBV18 and TRBJ1-2; 7 bases match TRBD1. CDR1 and CDR2 (germline): KGHSH, LQKENI. CDR3 length: 13 amino acids. The trim removed 6 bases at V and 3 bases at J, leaving 4 bases unmatched.

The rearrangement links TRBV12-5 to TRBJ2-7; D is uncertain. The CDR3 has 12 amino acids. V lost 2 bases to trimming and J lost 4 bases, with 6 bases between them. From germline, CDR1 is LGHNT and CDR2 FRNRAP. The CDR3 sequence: CASGLRKYEQYF. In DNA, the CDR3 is TGTGCTAGTGGTTTGAGGAAATACGAGCAGTACTTC.

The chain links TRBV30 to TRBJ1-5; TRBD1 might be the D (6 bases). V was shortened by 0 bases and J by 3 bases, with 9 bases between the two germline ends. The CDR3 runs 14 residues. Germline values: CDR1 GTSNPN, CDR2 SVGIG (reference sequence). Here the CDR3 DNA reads TGTGCCTGGAGTGTACGGGACATCAATCAGCCCCAGCATTTT. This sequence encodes CAWSVRDINQPQHF.